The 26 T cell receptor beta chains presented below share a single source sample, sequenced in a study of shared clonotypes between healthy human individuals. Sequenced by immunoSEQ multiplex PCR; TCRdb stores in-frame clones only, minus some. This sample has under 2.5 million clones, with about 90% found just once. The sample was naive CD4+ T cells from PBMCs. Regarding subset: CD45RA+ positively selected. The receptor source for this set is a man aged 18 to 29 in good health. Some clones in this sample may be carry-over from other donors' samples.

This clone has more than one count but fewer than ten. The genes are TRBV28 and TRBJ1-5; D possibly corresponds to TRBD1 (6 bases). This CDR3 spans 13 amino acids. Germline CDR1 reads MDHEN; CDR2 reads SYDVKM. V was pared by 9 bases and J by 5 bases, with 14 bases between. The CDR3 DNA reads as TGTGCCAGGCCACAGGGTGGGGATCAGCCCCAGCATTTT. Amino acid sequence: CARPQGGDQPQHF.

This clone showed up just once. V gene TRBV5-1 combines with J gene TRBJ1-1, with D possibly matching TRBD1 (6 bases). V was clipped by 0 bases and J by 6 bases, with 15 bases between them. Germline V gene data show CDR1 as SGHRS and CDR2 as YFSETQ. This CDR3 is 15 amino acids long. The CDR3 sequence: CASSLEGQGKSEAFF. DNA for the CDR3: TGCGCCAGCAGCTTGGAAGGGCAGGGGAAATCTGAAGCTTTCTTT.

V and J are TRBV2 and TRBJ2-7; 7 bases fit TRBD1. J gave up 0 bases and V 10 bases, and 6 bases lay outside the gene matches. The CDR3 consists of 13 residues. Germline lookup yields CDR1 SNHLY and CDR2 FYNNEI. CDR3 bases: TGTGCCACCTGGACAGGTAACTCCTACGAGCAGTACTTC. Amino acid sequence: CATWTGNSYEQYF. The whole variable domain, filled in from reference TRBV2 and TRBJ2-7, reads EPEVTQTPSHQVTQMGQEVILRCVPISNHLYFYWYRQILGQKVEFLVSFYNNEISEKSEIFDDQFSVERPDGSNFTLKIRSTKLEDSAMYFCATWTGNSYEQYFGPGTRLTVT.

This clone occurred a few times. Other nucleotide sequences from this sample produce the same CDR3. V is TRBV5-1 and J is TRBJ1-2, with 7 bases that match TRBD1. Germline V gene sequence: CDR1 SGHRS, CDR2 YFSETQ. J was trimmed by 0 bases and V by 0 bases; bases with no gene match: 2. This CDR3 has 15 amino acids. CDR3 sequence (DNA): TGCGCCAGCAGCTTGGGAGGGACAGCTAACTATGGCTACACCTTC. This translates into CASSLGGTANYGYTF. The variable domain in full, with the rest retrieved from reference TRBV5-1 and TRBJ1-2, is KAGVTQTPRYLIKTRGQQVTLSCSPISGHRSVSWYQQTPGQGLQFLFEYFSETQRNKGNFPGRFSGRQFSNSRSEMNVSTLELGDSALYLCASSLGGTANYGYTFGSGTRLTVV.

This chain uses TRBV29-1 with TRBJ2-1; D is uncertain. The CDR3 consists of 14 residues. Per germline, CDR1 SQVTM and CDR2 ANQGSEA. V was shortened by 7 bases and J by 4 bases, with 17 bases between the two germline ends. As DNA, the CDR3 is TGCAGCGCCATGTCGCCCCCCGGGTACAATGAGCAGTTCTTC. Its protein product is CSAMSPPGYNEQFF.

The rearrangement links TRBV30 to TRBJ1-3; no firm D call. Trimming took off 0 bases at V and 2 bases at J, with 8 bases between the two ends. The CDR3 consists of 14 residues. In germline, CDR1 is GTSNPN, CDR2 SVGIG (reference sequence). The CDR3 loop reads CAWSVLPTGNTIYF. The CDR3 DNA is TGTGCCTGGAGTGTTCTACCCACTGGAAACACCATATATTTT.

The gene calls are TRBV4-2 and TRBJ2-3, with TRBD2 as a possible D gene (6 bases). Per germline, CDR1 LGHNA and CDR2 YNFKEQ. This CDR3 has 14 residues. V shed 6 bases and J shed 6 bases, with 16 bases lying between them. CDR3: CASSRGLFGDTQYF. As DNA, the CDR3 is TGTGCCAGCAGTCGAGGACTATTCGGCGATACGCAGTATTTT.

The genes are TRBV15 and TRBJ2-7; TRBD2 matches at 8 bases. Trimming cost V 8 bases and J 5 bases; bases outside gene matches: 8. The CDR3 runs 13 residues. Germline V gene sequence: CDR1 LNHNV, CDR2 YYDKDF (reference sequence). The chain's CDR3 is CATDKGRGDEQYF. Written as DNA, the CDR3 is TGTGCCACCGATAAGGGGCGGGGGGACGAGCAGTACTTC.

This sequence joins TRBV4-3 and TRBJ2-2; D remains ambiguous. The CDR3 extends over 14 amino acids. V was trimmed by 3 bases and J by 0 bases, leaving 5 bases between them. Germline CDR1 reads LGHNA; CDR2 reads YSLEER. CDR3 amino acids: CASSHTANTGELFF. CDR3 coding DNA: TGCGCCAGCAGCCATACGGCGAACACCGGGGAGCTGTTTTTT.

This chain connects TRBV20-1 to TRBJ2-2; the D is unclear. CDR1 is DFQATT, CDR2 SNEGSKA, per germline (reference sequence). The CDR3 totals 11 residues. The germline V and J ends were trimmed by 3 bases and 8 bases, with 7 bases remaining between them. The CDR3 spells CSASLRGELFF. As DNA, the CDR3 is TGCAGTGCTAGTTTGCGTGGGGAGCTGTTTTTT.

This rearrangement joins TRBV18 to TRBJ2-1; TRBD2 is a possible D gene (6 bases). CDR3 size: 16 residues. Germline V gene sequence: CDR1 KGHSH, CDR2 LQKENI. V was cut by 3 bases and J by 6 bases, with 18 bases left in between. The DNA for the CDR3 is TGTGCCAGCTCACCTAGCCGGGGGAGAAGGCCCAATGAGCAGTTCTTC. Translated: CASSPSRGRRPNEQFF.

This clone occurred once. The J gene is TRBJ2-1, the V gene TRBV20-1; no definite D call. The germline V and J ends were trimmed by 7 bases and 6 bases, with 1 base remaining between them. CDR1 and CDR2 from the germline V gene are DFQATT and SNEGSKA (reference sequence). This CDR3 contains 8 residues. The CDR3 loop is CSGNEQFF. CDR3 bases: TGCAGTGGCAATGAGCAGTTCTTC.

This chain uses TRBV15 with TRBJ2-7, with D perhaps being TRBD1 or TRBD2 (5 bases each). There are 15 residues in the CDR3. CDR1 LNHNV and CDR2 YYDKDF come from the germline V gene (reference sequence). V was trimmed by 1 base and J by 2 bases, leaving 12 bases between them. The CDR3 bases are TGTGCCACCAGCAGAGGCCGGGACCTCACCTACGAGCAGTACTTC. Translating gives CATSRGRDLTYEQYF.

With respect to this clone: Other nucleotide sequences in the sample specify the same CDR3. For the CDR3, the DNA is TGCAGTGCGGGAGGGCTGGGGCCCCAGCATTTT. Its translation is CSAGGLGPQHF. V is TRBV20-1 and J is TRBJ1-5; D is unclear. This CDR3 comprises 11 residues. V was shortened by 6 bases and J by 9 bases, with 12 bases between the two germline ends. CDR1 is DFQATT and CDR2 is SNEGSKA in the germline V gene (reference sequence).

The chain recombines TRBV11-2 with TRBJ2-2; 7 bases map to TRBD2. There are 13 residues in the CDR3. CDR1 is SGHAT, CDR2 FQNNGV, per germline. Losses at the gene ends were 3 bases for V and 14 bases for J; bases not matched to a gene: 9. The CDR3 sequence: CASSFGEGTTLFF. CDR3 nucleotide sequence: TGTGCCAGCAGCTTTGGGGAGGGGACGACACTGTTTTTT.

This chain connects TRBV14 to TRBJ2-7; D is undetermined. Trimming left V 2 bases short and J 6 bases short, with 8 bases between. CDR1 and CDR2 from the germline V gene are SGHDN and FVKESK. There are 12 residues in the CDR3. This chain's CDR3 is CASSQLLGEQYF. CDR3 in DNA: TGTGCCAGCAGCCAACTCCTCGGCGAGCAGTACTTC.

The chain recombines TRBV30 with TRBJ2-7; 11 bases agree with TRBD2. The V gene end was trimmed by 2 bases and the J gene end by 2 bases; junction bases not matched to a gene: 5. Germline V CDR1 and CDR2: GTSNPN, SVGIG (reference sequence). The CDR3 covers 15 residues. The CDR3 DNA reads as TGTGCCTGGAGTACTCAACTAGCGGGAGCCTACGAGCAGTACTTC. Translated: CAWSTQLAGAYEQYF.

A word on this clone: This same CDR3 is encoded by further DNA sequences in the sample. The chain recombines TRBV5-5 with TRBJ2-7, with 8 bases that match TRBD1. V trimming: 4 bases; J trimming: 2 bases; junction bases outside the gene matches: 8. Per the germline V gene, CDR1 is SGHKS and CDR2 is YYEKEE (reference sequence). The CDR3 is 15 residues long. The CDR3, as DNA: TGTGCCAGCAGCCTGACCGGGACAGGCACCTACGAGCAGTACTTC. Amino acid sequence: CASSLTGTGTYEQYF.

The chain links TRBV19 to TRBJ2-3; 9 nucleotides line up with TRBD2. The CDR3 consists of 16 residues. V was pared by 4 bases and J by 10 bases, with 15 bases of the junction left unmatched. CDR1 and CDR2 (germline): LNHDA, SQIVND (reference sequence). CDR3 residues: CASSTAGTSFPPPQYF. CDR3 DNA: TGTGCCAGTAGTACTGCCGGGACTAGCTTTCCGCCCCCGCAGTATTTT.

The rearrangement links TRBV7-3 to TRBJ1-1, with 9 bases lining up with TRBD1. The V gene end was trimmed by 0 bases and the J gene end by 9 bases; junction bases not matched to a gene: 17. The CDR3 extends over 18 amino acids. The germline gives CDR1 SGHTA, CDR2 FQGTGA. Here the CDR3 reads CASSLTPFSRTGAAKAFF. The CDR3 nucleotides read TGTGCCAGCAGCTTAACGCCCTTTTCCCGGACAGGGGCGGCGAAAGCTTTCTTT. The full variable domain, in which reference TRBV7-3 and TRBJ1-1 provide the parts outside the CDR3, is GAGVSQTPSNKVTEKGKYVELRCDPISGHTALYWYRQSLGQGPEFLIYFQGTGAADDSGLPNDRFFAVRPEGSVSTLKIQRTERGDSAVYLCASSLTPFSRTGAAKAFFGQGTRLTVV.

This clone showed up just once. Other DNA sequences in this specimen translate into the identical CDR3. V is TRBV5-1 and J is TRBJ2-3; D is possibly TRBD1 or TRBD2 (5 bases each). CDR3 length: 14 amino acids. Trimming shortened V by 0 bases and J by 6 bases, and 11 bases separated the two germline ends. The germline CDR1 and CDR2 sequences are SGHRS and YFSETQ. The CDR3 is CASSLGGVSDTQYF. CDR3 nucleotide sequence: TGCGCCAGCAGCTTGGGAGGGGTTTCGGATACGCAGTATTTT.

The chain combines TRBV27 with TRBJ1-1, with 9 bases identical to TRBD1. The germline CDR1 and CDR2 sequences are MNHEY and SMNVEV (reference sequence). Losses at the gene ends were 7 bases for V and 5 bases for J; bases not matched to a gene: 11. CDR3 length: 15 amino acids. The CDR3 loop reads CASTALRDRVTEAFF. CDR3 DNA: TGTGCCAGCACAGCCCTCCGGGACAGGGTTACTGAAGCTTTCTTT.

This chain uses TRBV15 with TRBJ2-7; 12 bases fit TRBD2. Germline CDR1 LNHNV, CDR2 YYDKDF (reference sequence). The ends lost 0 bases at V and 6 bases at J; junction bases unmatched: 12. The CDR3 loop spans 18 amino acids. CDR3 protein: CATSRDLPSGRAVFEQYF. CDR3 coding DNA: TGTGCCACCAGCAGAGATTTACCTAGCGGGAGGGCCGTTTTCGAGCAGTACTTC. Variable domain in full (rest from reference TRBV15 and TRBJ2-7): DAMVIQNPRYQVTQFGKPVTLSCSQTLNHNVMYWYQQKSSQAPKLLFHYYDKDFNNEADTPDNFQSRRPNTSFCFLDIRSPGLGDTAMYLCATSRDLPSGRAVFEQYFGPGTRLTVT.

Here the CDR3 DNA reads TGTGCCAGCAGTTCCCCAGGGGGATACAACTATGGCTACACCTTC. It yields the protein CASSSPGGYNYGYTF. The J gene is TRBJ1-2, the V gene TRBV28, with 7 bases matching TRBD1. Trimming removed 4 bases from V and 2 bases from J; junction bases left unmatched: 7. CDR3 length equals 15 residues. The germline CDR1 and CDR2 sequences are MDHEN and SYDVKM.

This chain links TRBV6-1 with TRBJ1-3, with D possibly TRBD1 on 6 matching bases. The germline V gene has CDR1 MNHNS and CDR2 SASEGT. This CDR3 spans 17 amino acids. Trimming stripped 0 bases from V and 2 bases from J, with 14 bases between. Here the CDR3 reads CASSEALPGQTGNTIYF. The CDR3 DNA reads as TGTGCCAGCAGTGAAGCGCTTCCAGGACAGACTGGAAACACCATATATTTT.

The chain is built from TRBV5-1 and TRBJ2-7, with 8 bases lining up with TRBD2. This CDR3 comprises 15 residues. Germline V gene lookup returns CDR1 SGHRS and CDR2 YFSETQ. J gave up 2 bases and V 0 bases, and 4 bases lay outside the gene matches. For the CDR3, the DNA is TGCGCCAGCAGCTTGGTACTAGCGGATACCTACGAGCAGTACTTC. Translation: CASSLVLADTYEQYF. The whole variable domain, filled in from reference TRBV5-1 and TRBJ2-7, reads KAGVTQTPRYLIKTRGQQVTLSCSPISGHRSVSWYQQTPGQGLQFLFEYFSETQRNKGNFPGRFSGRQFSNSRSEMNVSTLELGDSALYLCASSLVLADTYEQYFGPGTRLTVT.